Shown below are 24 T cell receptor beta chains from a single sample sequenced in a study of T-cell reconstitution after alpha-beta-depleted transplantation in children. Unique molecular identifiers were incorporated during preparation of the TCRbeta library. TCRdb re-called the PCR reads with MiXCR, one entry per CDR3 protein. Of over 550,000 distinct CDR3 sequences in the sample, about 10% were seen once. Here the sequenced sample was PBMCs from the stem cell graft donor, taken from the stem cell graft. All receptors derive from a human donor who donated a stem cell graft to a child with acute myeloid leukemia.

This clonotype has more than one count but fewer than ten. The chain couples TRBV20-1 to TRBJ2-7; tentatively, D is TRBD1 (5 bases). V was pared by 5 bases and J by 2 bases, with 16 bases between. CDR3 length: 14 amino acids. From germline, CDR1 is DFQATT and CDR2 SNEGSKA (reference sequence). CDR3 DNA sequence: TGCAGTGCTGTGGACAACCCCAACCCCTACGAGCAGTACTTC. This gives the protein CSAVDNPNPYEQYF.

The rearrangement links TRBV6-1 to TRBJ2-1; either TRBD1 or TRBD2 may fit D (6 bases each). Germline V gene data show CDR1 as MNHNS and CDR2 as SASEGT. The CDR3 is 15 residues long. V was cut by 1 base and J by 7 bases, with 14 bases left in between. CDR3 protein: CASSEVVGGRNEQFF. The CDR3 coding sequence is TGTGCCAGCAGTGAAGTTGTAGGGGGGCGGAATGAGCAGTTCTTC.

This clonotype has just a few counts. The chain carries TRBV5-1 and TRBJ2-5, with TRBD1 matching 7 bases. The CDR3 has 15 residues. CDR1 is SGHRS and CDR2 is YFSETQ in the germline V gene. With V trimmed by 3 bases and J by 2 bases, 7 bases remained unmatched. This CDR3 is CASSSLTGVQETQYF. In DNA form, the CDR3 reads TGCGCCAGCAGCTCACTAACAGGGGTACAAGAGACCCAGTACTTC.

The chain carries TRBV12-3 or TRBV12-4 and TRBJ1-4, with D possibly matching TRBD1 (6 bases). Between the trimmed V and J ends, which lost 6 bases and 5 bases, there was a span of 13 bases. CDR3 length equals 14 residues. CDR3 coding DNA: TGTGCCAGCAGGATGACAGGAGGGAATGAAAAACTGTTTTTT. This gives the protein CASRMTGGNEKLFF.

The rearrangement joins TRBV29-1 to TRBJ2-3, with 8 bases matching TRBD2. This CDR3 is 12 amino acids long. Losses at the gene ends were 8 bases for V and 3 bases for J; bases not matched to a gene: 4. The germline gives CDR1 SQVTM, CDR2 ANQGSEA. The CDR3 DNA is TGCAGCACTACTAGCGGAACAGATACGCAGTATTTT. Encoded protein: CSTTSGTDTQYF.

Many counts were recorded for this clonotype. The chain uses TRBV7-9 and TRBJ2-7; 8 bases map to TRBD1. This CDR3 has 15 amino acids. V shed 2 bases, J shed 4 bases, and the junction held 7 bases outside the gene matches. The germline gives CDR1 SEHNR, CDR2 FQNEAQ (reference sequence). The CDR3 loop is CASSLLGQGGYEQYF. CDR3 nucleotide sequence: TGTGCCAGCAGCTTACTAGGACAGGGAGGTTACGAGCAGTACTTC.

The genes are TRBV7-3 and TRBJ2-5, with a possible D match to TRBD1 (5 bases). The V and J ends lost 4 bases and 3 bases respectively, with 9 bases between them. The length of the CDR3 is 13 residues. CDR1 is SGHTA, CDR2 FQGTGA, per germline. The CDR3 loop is CASSWGVEETQYF. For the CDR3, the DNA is TGTGCCAGCAGCTGGGGCGTGGAAGAGACCCAGTACTTC.

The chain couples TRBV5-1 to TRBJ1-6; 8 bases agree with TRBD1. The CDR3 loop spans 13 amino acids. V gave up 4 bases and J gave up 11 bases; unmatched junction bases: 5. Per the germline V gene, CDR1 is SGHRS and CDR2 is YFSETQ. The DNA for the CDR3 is TGCGCCAGCAGCCCCCGGACAGGGACACCCCTCCACTTT. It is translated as CASSPRTGTPLHF.

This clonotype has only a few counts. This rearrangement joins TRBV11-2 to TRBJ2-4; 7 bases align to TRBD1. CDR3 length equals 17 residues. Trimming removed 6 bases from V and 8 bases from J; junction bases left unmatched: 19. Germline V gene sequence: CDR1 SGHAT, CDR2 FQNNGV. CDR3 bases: TGTGCCAGCAGTGATTTTAGGCGACAGGGAACCTGGGACATTCAGTACTTC. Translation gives CASSDFRRQGTWDIQYF. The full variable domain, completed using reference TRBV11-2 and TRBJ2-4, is EAGVAQSPRYKIIEKRQSVAFWCNPISGHATLYWYQQILGQGPKLLIQFQNNGVVDDSQLPKDRFSAERLKGVDSTLKIQPAKLEDSAVYLCASSDFRRQGTWDIQYFGAGTRLSVL.

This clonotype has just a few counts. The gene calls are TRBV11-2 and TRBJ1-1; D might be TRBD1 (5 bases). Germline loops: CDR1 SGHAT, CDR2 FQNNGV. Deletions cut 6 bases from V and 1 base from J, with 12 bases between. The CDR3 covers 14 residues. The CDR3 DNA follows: TGTGCCAGCAGTCATACCACAGGGAACACTGAAGCTTTCTTT. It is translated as CASSHTTGNTEAFF.

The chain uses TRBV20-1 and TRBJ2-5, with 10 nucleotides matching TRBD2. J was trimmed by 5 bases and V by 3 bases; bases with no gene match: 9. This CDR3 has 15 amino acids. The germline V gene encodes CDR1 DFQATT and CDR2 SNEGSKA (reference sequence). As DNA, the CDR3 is TGCAGTGCTAGGTTCCTAGCGGGAGAAGGGGAGACCCAGTACTTC. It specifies CSARFLAGEGETQYF.

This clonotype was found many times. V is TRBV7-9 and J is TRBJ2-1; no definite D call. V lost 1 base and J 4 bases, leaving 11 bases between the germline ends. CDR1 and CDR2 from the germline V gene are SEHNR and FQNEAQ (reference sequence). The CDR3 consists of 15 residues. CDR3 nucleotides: TGTGCCAGCAGCTTAGAGCCCCCACGGTACAATGAGCAGTTCTTC. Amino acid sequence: CASSLEPPRYNEQFF.

For the CDR3, the DNA is TGTGCCAGCAGTTTCCGGACGTCTGAGCAGTACTTC. This codes for CASSFRTSEQYF. The chain couples TRBV28 to TRBJ2-7; no definite D call. CDR3 size: 12 residues. Germline CDR1 reads MDHEN; CDR2 reads SYDVKM. Deletions cut 3 bases from V and 7 bases from J, with 10 bases between.

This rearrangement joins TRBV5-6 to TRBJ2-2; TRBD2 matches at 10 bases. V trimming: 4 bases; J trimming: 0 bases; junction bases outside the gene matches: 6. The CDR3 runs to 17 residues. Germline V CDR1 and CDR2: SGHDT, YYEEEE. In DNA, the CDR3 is TGTGCCAGCAGCGCAACTAGCGGGATCGCGAACACCGGGGAGCTGTTTTTT. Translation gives CASSATSGIANTGELFF. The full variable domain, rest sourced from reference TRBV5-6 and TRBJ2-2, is DAGVTQSPTHLIKTRGQQVTLRCSPKSGHDTVSWYQQALGQGPQFIFQYYEEEERQRGNFPDRFSGHQFPNYSSELNVNALLLGDSALYLCASSATSGIANTGELFFGEGSRLTVL.

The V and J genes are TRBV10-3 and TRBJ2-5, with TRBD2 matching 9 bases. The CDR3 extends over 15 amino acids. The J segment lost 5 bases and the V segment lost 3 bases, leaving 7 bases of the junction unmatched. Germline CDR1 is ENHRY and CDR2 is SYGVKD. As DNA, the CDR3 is TGTGCCATCAGTGATCCGCGGGAGGGTGGTGAGACCCAGTACTTC. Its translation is CAISDPREGGETQYF.

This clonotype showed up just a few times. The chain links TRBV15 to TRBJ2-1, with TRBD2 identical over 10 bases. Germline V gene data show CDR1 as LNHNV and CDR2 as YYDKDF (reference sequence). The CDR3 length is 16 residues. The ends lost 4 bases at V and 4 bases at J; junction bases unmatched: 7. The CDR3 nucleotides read TGTGCCACCAGCACCCAGCTAGCGGGGGCTTACAATGAGCAGTTCTTC. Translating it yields CATSTQLAGAYNEQFF.

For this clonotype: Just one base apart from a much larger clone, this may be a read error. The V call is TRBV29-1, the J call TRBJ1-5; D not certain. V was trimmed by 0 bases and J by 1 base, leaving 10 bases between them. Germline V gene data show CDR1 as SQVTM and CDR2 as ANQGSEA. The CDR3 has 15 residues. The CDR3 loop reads CSVEEGRGSNQPQHF. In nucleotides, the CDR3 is TGCAGCGTTGAAGAGGGGAGAGGGAGCAATCAGCCCCAGCATTTT. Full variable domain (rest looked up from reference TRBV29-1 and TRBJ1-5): SAVISQKPSRDICQRGTSLTIQCQVDSQVTMMFWYRQQPGQSLTLIATANQGSEATYESGFVIDKFPISRPNLTFSTLTVSNMSPEDSSIYLCSVEEGRGSNQPQHFGDGTRLSIL.

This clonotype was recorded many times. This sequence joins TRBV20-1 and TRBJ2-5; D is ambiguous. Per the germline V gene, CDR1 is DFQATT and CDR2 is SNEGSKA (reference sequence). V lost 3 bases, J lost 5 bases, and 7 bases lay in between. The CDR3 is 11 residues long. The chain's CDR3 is CSASQSETQYF. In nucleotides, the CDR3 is TGCAGTGCTAGTCAATCGGAGACCCAGTACTTC.

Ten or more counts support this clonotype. This chain's CDR3 is CASSLTEVGEQYF. The CDR3 DNA is TGTGCCAGCAGTTTGACAGAAGTCGGCGAGCAGTACTTC. This rearrangement joins TRBV12-3 or TRBV12-4 to TRBJ2-7; TRBD1 might be the D (5 bases). The CDR3 has 13 amino acids. V dropped 3 bases and J dropped 6 bases, with 12 bases sitting between them.

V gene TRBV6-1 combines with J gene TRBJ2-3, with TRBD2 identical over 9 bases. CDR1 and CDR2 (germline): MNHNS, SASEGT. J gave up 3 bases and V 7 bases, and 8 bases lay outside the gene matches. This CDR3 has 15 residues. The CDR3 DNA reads TGTGCCAGCACTCAAATGGCGGGAGGGACAGATACGCAGTATTTT. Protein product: CASTQMAGGTDTQYF.

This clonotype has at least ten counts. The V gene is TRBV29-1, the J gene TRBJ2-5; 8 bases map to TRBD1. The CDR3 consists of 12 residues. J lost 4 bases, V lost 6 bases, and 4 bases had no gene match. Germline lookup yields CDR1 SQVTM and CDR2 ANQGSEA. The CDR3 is CSVNRGAETQYF. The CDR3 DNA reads TGCAGCGTCAACAGGGGGGCAGAGACCCAGTACTTC.

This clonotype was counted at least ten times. The CDR3 region is CSARIPGRKPVRAQYF. For the CDR3, the DNA is TGCAGTGCTAGGATTCCTGGGCGAAAGCCCGTTCGGGCCCAGTACTTC. The V gene is TRBV20-1, the J gene TRBJ2-5; D gene ambiguous. The CDR3 is made up of 16 amino acids. V was clipped by 3 bases and J by 9 bases, with 26 bases between them. Germline V lookup: CDR1 DFQATT, CDR2 SNEGSKA (reference sequence).

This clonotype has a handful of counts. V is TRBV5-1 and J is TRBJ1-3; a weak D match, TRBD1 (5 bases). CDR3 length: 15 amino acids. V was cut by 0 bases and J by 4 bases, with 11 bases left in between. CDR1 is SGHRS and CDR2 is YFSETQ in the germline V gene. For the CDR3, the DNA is TGCGCCAGCAGCTTGGACGGGGGAGGCGGAAACACCATATATTTT. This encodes CASSLDGGGGNTIYF.

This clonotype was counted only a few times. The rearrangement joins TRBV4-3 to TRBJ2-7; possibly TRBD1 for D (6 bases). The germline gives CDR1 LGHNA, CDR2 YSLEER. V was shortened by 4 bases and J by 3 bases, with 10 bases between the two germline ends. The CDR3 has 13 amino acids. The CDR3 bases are TGCGCCAGCAGCCCCGACAGGTACTACGAGCAGTACTTC. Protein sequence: CASSPDRYYEQYF.